These T cell receptor beta chains were read from a single sample in a study of Graves' ophthalmopathy and Graves' hyperthyroidism. Using its own MiXCR run on the multiplex PCR reads, TCRdb lists one record per CDR3 protein. The sample holds hundreds of thousands of distinct CDR3 sequences, over 20% seen once. Sequencing input: peripheral blood. These receptors all stem from a young woman with stable Graves' hyperthyroidism. Some clones in this sample may be carry-over from other donors' samples. Both conserved end residues are part of each CDR3. Fields, in order: clone size, J gene, D gene, V gene, CDR3 length, CDR3 protein, CDR3 DNA. A D gene is named only where the DNA matches it firmly. Clone size is stated in some rows and not others, as once, few, many or a class when expanded.

>many|TRBJ1-5|TRBD1|TRBV11-1|14
CASSRDRANQPQHF
TGTGCCAGCAGCCGGGACAGGGCAAATCAGCCCCAGCATTTT
>many|TRBJ1-6|NA|TRBV6-1|16
CANPQGESSYNSPLHF
TGTGCCAACCCACAGGGAGAGAGTTCCTATAATTCACCCCTCCACTTT
>many|TRBJ1-2|NA|TRBV4-1|15
CASSQDRGADYGYTF
TGCGCCAGCAGCCAAGATCGGGGGGCTGACTATGGCTACACCTTC
>few|TRBJ1-5|TRBD1|TRBV20-1|15
CSAPDRGTRNQPQHF
TGCAGTGCACCGGACAGGGGAACCCGCAATCAGCCCCAGCATTTT
>many|TRBJ2-7|NA|TRBV27|17
CASSFLQGRVPLGEQYF
TGTGCCAGCAGTTTCCTACAGGGACGGGTTCCGCTAGGCGAGCAGTACTTC
>many|TRBJ1-1|NA|TRBV6-5|13
CATQLRRNTEAFF
TGTGCCACCCAGTTACGGCGGAACACTGAAGCTTTCTTT
>NA|TRBJ1-5|NA|TRBV7-2|16
CASSLAPGLLNQPQHF
TGTGCCAGCAGCTTAGCGCCGGGACTTCTCAATCAGCCCCAGCATTTT
>medium-sized|TRBJ1-1|TRBD1|TRBV12-3/TRBV12-4|16
CASSLNRNRDRLKAFF
TGTGCCAGCAGTTTAAACAGAAACCGGGACAGGTTGAAAGCTTTCTTT
>many|TRBJ1-2|TRBD1|TRBV7-3|17
CASSFTGQPGGNYGYTF
TGTGCCAGCAGCTTCACGGGACAGCCGGGAGGTAACTATGGCTACACCTTC
>many|TRBJ2-5|NA|TRBV30|16
CAWRSHQPGLQETQYF
TGTGCCTGGAGATCCCACCAGCCGGGACTCCAAGAGACCCAGTACTTC
>many|TRBJ1-3|NA|TRBV19|14
CASSTHRSGNTIYF
TGTGCCAGTAGTACGCATCGCTCTGGAAACACCATATATTTT
>many|TRBJ1-1|NA|TRBV19|14
CASSSGRANTEAFF
TGTGCCAGTAGTTCGGGACGGGCAAACACTGAAGCTTTCTTT
>many|TRBJ1-5|NA|TRBV30|13
CAWSGRSNQPQHF
TGTGCCTGGAGTGGTCGGAGCAATCAGCCCCAGCATTTT
>NA|TRBJ2-5|NA|TRBV12-3/TRBV12-4|13
CASRPGPWETQYF
TGTGCCAGCAGACCGGGACCCTGGGAGACCCAGTACTTC
>NA|TRBJ2-7|TRBD2|TRBV10-3|15
CAISVGGSTAYEQYF
TGTGCCATCAGTGTGGGCGGGAGTACGGCTTACGAGCAGTACTTC
>many|TRBJ1-2|NA|TRBV11-2|14
CASSSSRLTRGYTF
TGTGCCAGCAGCTCCTCACGCCTCACGAGGGGCTACACCTTC
>many|TRBJ1-2|TRBD1|TRBV7-9|14
CASSLTQGSYGYTF
TGTGCCAGCAGCTTGACACAGGGGAGCTATGGCTACACCTTC
>few|TRBJ2-2|TRBD2|TRBV2|14
CASELAGEVGELFF
TGTGCCTCGGAACTAGCGGGAGAAGTAGGGGAGCTGTTTTTT
>many|TRBJ2-4|NA|TRBV29-1|13
CSVGETVKNIQYF
TGCAGCGTTGGGGAGACGGTCAAAAACATTCAGTACTTC
>NA|TRBJ2-2|NA|TRBV5-1|14
CASRGPTDTGELFF
TGCGCCAGCAGGGGCCCAACAGACACCGGGGAGCTGTTTTTT
>many|TRBJ2-7|TRBD1|TRBV7-2|14
CASSLGTVTYEQYF
TGTGCCAGCAGCTTGGGGACAGTTACCTACGAGCAGTACTTC
>few|TRBJ2-3|NA|TRBV19|15
CASSSQGVIADTQYF
TGTGCCAGTAGTTCCCAGGGTGTTATTGCAGATACGCAGTATTTT